The 10 T cell receptor beta chains below were found in one sample sequenced in a study of blood T cell repertoires in COVID-19. Data came from immunoSEQ multiplex PCR; TCRdb stores just in-frame clones and leaves some out. This sample has just under 300,000 clones, with approximately 86% found just once. Sequenced sample: peripheral blood. The receptor set was obtained from a man aged 70-80 years with acute or convalescent COVID-19.

This rearrangement joins TRBV7-2 to TRBJ1-1; 7 nucleotides align to TRBD1. The V gene's germline CDR1 is SGHTA and CDR2 FQGNSA. The CDR3 has 15 amino acids. Trimming at V came to 5 bases and at J to 2 bases, leaving 8 bases not matched to a gene. The CDR3 region is CASSLRRQGNTEAFF. In nucleotides, the CDR3 is TGTGCCAGCAGCCTGCGAAGACAGGGAAACACTGAAGCTTTCTTT.

The chain carries TRBV7-7 and TRBJ2-7; 7 bases are a match to TRBD1. The V gene's germline CDR1 is SSHAT and CDR2 FNYEAQ (reference sequence). This CDR3 has 15 amino acids. Unmatched junction bases numbered 10, after V lost 5 bases and J lost 3 bases. CDR3 region: CASSPGTDSNYEQYF. CDR3 in DNA: TGTGCCAGCAGCCCAGGGACAGACAGTAACTACGAGCAGTACTTC.

This sequence joins TRBV6-5 and TRBJ1-1; the match to TRBD1 covers 9 bases. The CDR3 is made up of 15 amino acids. Germline assignment: CDR1 MNHEY and CDR2 SVGAGI. Unmatched junction bases numbered 5, after V lost 5 bases and J lost 1 base. In DNA form, the CDR3 reads TGTGCCAGCAGTATCCTGGGACAGGGGAACACTGAAGCTTTCTTT. This sequence encodes CASSILGQGNTEAFF.

This clone has only one observation. The V and J genes are TRBV3-1 (or the pseudogene TRBV3-2) and TRBJ2-3; maybe TRBD2 (5 bases). The V gene's germline CDR1 is LGHDT and CDR2 YNNKEL (reference sequence). Trimming removed 0 bases at V and 0 bases at J, with 7 bases between. The CDR3 extends over 15 amino acids. CDR3 sequence reads: CASSQDSVSTDTQYF. The CDR3 DNA sequence: TGTGCCAGCAGCCAAGATAGCGTCAGCACAGATACGCAGTATTTT.

The genes are TRBV3-1 (or the pseudogene TRBV3-2) and TRBJ2-7; D uncertain. The CDR3 sequence is 16 residues long. V was pared by 7 bases and J by 0 bases, with 19 bases between. Germline CDR1 and CDR2: LGHDT and YNNKEL (reference sequence). CDR3 region: CASIPKKLAISYEQYF. The CDR3 DNA follows: TGTGCCAGCATCCCTAAGAAGCTCGCCATCTCCTACGAGCAGTACTTC.

The CDR3 sequence is CASSQDMGLAGGDQYF. In DNA, the CDR3 is TGTGCCAGCAGCCAAGATATGGGACTAGCGGGGGGGGACCAGTACTTC. The genes are TRBV3-1 (or the pseudogene TRBV3-2) and TRBJ2-5; TRBD2 matches at 16 bases. The CDR3 loop spans 16 amino acids. After removal of 0 bases from V and 10 bases from J, the junction contained 5 bases not matched to a gene. Germline CDR1 and CDR2: LGHDT and YNNKEL (reference sequence).

This clone was seen more than once but under ten times. The chain employs TRBV9 and TRBJ2-3, with a possible D match to TRBD2 (6 bases). Per germline, CDR1 SGDLS and CDR2 YYNGEE. The V end lost 2 bases, the J end lost 0 bases, and 13 bases lay between the germline ends. The CDR3 consists of 16 residues. CDR3 residues: CASSVGRGASTDTQYF. The CDR3 nucleotides are TGTGCCAGCAGCGTGGGGCGCGGGGCTAGCACAGATACGCAGTATTTT.

This clone was observed once. This chain uses TRBV3-1 (or the pseudogene TRBV3-2) with TRBJ2-5; tentative D call: TRBD2 (6 bases). This CDR3 spans 15 amino acids. Germline V gene lookup returns CDR1 LGHDT and CDR2 YNNKEL (reference sequence). Trimming removed 1 base at V and 4 bases at J, with 13 bases between. In DNA, the CDR3 is TGTGCCAGCAGCCAAGTTCGGGGGTGGCGAGAGACCCAGTACTTC. Its protein product is CASSQVRGWRETQYF.

The chain carries TRBV29-1 and TRBJ2-2, with D possibly TRBD1 on 6 matching bases. CDR3 length: 15 amino acids. The V gene's germline CDR1 is SQVTM and CDR2 ANQGSEA. Trimming shortened V by 4 bases and J by 0 bases, and 12 bases separated the two germline ends. CDR3 amino acids: CSVGSGAPNTGELFF. The CDR3 DNA follows: TGCAGCGTTGGCTCAGGGGCCCCGAACACCGGGGAGCTGTTTTTT.

This clone occurred once. The CDR3 loop is CASRRGAAYEQYF. The CDR3 DNA reads TGTGCCAGTCGACGGGGGGCCGCCTACGAGCAGTACTTC. The chain uses TRBV28 and TRBJ2-7; D possibly corresponds to TRBD2 (7 bases). V was cut by 9 bases and J by 2 bases, with 14 bases left in between. The CDR3 consists of 13 residues. CDR1 and CDR2 (germline): MDHEN, SYDVKM.